This is a list of T cell receptor beta chains from one sample in a study of blood T cell repertoires in COVID-19. Here immunoSEQ multiplex PCR was the method, and the copy in TCRdb shows in-frame clones only, minus some. The profile shows approximately 89,000 clones, around four fifths of them singletons. Sequencing was carried out using peripheral blood. The receptors originated from a human donor in a cohort sampled during active COVID-19. Each CDR3 is given with its conserved first and last residue. The D gene is left open where the match is weak. Rows may omit the clone size; those that give it use once, few, many or a size class.

CDR3: CASAGQATYRESNGYTF
DNA: TGTGCCAGCGCCGGTCAGGCAACGTATCGAGAGTCAAATGGCTACACCTTC
D: .
V: TRBV7-9
J: TRBJ1-2
size: .

CDR3: CASSTFDNRETQYF
DNA: TGTGCCAGTAGTACCTTTGACAATCGGGAGACCCAGTACTTC
D: .
V: TRBV19
J: TRBJ2-5
size: .

CDR3: CASSIRHGSSYEQYF
DNA: TGTGCCAGTAGTATACGTCACGGGAGCTCCTACGAGCAGTACTTC
D: .
V: TRBV19
J: TRBJ2-7
size: .

CDR3: CASSPHTGTGELFF
DNA: TGTGCCAGCAGCCCGCATACTGGCACCGGGGAGCTGTTTTTT
D: .
V: TRBV3-1/TRBV3-2
J: TRBJ2-2
size: once

CDR3: CASSVVSQGGIQYF
DNA: TGTGCCAGCAGCGTAGTTTCTCAGGGGGGCATTCAGTACTTC
D: .
V: TRBV9
J: TRBJ2-4
size: few

CDR3: CASSLAPAGYSEAFF
DNA: TGTGCCAGCAGCTTAGCCCCCGCAGGCTACTCCGAAGCTTTCTTT
D: .
V: TRBV7-2
J: TRBJ1-1
size: .

CDR3: CASSTGTGEHLHF
DNA: TGTGCCAGCTCTACCGGGACAGGGGAACACCTCCACTTT
D: TRBD1
V: TRBV18
J: TRBJ1-6
size: .

CDR3: CASSLFDSYGYTF
DNA: TGCGCCAGCAGCTTATTCGACAGCTATGGCTACACCTTC
D: .
V: TRBV5-1
J: TRBJ1-2
size: .

CDR3: CASTLRVDSYEQYF
DNA: TGTGCCAGCACCCTACGGGTGGATTCCTACGAGCAGTACTTC
D: .
V: TRBV6-6
J: TRBJ2-7
size: .

CDR3: CASSAQGAGNQPQHF
DNA: TGTGCCAGCAGTGCACAGGGGGCTGGCAATCAGCCCCAGCATTTT
D: TRBD1
V: TRBV2
J: TRBJ1-5
size: .

CDR3: CSVSQGNTGELFF
DNA: TGCAGCGTTTCTCAGGGTAACACCGGGGAGCTGTTTTTT
D: .
V: TRBV29-1
J: TRBJ2-2
size: once

CDR3: CASSYLGQANTEAFF
DNA: TGTGCCAGCAGTTACCTCGGACAAGCCAACACTGAAGCTTTCTTT
D: .
V: TRBV6-5
J: TRBJ1-1
size: .

CDR3: CASSLTGSTLSRVYGYTF
DNA: TGTGCCAGCAGTTTGACAGGGAGTACCTTAAGTAGGGTCTATGGCTACACCTTC
D: TRBD1
V: TRBV28
J: TRBJ1-2
size: .

CDR3: CASSPLGGSGEQFF
DNA: TGTGCCAGCTCACCACTGGGAGGGTCCGGTGAGCAGTTCTTC
D: TRBD2
V: TRBV18
J: TRBJ2-1
size: .

CDR3: CASSLAHGIEAFF
DNA: TGTGCCAGCAGCTTAGCGCACGGTATTGAAGCTTTCTTT
D: .
V: TRBV7-9
J: TRBJ1-1
size: .

CDR3: CASKKSSYNSPLHF
DNA: TGTGCCAGCAAGAAGAGCTCCTATAATTCACCCCTCCACTTT
D: .
V: TRBV28
J: TRBJ1-6
size: many

CDR3: CASSQQGAGTEAFF
DNA: TGTGCCAGCAGCCAACAGGGGGCGGGTACTGAAGCTTTCTTT
D: TRBD1
V: TRBV2
J: TRBJ1-1
size: few

CDR3: CASSQGQNNSPLHF
DNA: TGTGCCAGCAGCCAAGGACAGAATAATTCACCCCTCCACTTT
D: .
V: TRBV3-1/TRBV3-2
J: TRBJ1-6
size: .

CDR3: CASSFTQETQYF
DNA: TGCGCCAGCAGCTTTACTCAAGAGACCCAGTACTTC
D: .
V: TRBV5-1
J: TRBJ2-5
size: .

CDR3: CASSSGRGYGYTF
DNA: TGTGCCAGCAGCTCAGGACGGGGCTATGGCTACACCTTC
D: .
V: TRBV12-3/TRBV12-4
J: TRBJ1-2
size: once

CDR3: CASSLYIAGSYNEQFF
DNA: TGTGCCAGCAGTTTATATATAGCGGGGAGTTACAATGAGCAGTTCTTC
D: TRBD2
V: TRBV27
J: TRBJ2-1
size: .

CDR3: CASSISGAPGQYF
DNA: TGTGCCAGCAGCATTAGCGGGGCGCCCGGGCAGTACTTC
D: TRBD2
V: TRBV6-5
J: TRBJ2-7
size: .

CDR3: CASSQGKGAQYF
DNA: TGTGCCAGCAGCCAAGGAAAGGGGGCGCAGTATTTT
D: .
V: TRBV3-1/TRBV3-2
J: TRBJ2-3
size: once

CDR3: CASSLRVQPQFF
DNA: TGTGCCAGCAGCTTACGCGTACAGCCGCAGTTCTTC
D: .
V: TRBV7-2
J: TRBJ2-1
size: .

CDR3: CASSSLITDTQYF
DNA: TGTGCCAGCAGTTCCCTAATCACAGATACGCAGTATTTT
D: .
V: TRBV6-2/TRBV6-3
J: TRBJ2-3
size: once

CDR3: CASSSRSSGANVLTF
DNA: TGTGCCAGCAGTTCCCGGAGCTCTGGGGCCAACGTCCTGACTTTC
D: .
V: TRBV27
J: TRBJ2-6
size: .

CDR3: CASSPQGQGNYEQYF
DNA: TGTGCCAGCAGCCCGCAAGGACAGGGTAACTACGAGCAGTACTTC
D: .
V: TRBV21-1
J: TRBJ2-7
size: .

CDR3: CASSATTRADQPQHF
DNA: TGTGCCAGCTCTGCCACTACCAGGGCCGATCAGCCCCAGCATTTT
D: .
V: TRBV18
J: TRBJ1-5
size: .

CDR3: CASSIAGGLNEQFF
DNA: TGTGCCAGCAGTATAGCGGGGGGGCTCAATGAGCAGTTCTTC
D: TRBD2
V: TRBV27
J: TRBJ2-1
size: .

CDR3: CASSSLMGRKLFF
DNA: TGTGCCAGCAGCTCCCTGATGGGGCGAAAACTGTTTTTT
D: .
V: TRBV11-2
J: TRBJ1-4
size: .

CDR3: CASRTLQGVGGYTF
DNA: TGTGCCAGCAGGACATTACAGGGGGTAGGTGGCTACACCTTC
D: TRBD1
V: TRBV2
J: TRBJ1-2
size: .

CDR3: CAWSGSTGTPNQPQHF
DNA: TGTGCCTGGAGTGGTAGCACCGGGACACCAAATCAGCCCCAGCATTTT
D: .
V: TRBV30
J: TRBJ1-5
size: .

CDR3: CASSLAPSGGGETQYF
DNA: TGCGCCAGCAGCTTGGCGCCTAGCGGGGGGGGAGAGACCCAGTACTTC
D: TRBD2
V: TRBV5-1
J: TRBJ2-5
size: .

CDR3: CASSLGGTEDSPLHF
DNA: TGTGCCAGCAGCTTAGGCGGGACAGAGGATTCACCCCTCCACTTT
D: TRBD1
V: TRBV7-2
J: TRBJ1-6
size: .

CDR3: CASSPVSAVSYEQYF
DNA: TGTGCCAGCTCACCAGTATCCGCGGTGAGCTACGAGCAGTACTTC
D: .
V: TRBV18
J: TRBJ2-7
size: .

CDR3: CARTSYWVRLAFF
DNA: TGTGCCAGAACCTCGTACTGGGTCAGGTTGGCTTTCTTT
D: .
V: TRBV5-3
J: TRBJ1-1
size: .

CDR3: CASSLGSPREDYGYTF
DNA: TGTGCCAGCAGCTTAGGGTCCCCCAGGGAGGACTATGGCTACACCTTC
D: .
V: TRBV7-2
J: TRBJ1-2
size: .

CDR3: CASTRGHGDTQYF
DNA: TGCGCCAGCACAAGGGGGCATGGAGATACGCAGTATTTT
D: TRBD1
V: TRBV5-1
J: TRBJ2-3
size: .

CDR3: CASSLAPGGRYEQYF
DNA: TGTGCCAGCAGCTTGGCCCCTGGCGGCCGTTACGAGCAGTACTTC
D: .
V: TRBV5-4
J: TRBJ2-7
size: .

CDR3: CASGLVLGLDSPKFSGANVLTF
DNA: TGTGCTAGTGGTTTGGTATTGGGTTTGGACAGTCCGAAATTCTCTGGGGCCAACGTCCTGACTTTC
D: .
V: TRBV12-5
J: TRBJ2-6
size: once

CDR3: CASSPRQAEGYGYTF
DNA: TGTGCCAGCTCACCCCGACAGGCCGAGGGCTATGGCTACACCTTC
D: .
V: TRBV18
J: TRBJ1-2
size: .

CDR3: CASSYHGELFF
DNA: TGTGCCTCTAGCTATCACGGGGAGCTGTTTTTT
D: .
V: TRBV6-5
J: TRBJ2-2
size: .

CDR3: CASVARGIYSYEQYF
DNA: TGTGCCAGCGTGGCCAGGGGGATCTACTCCTACGAGCAGTACTTC
D: TRBD1
V: TRBV2
J: TRBJ2-7
size: few

CDR3: CATSGGAGRGQETQYF
DNA: TGTGCCACCTCAGGTGGCGCGGGGAGGGGACAAGAGACCCAGTACTTC
D: TRBD2
V: TRBV19
J: TRBJ2-5
size: .

CDR3: CASSQAGRGPRKTNEKLFF
DNA: TGTGCCAGCAGCCAAGCCGGCAGGGGGCCGCGAAAAACTAATGAAAAACTGTTTTTT
D: TRBD1
V: TRBV2
J: TRBJ1-4
size: .

CDR3: CASSLLRDDGELFF
DNA: TGTGCCAGCAGCCTCCTGAGAGATGACGGGGAGCTGTTTTTT
D: .
V: TRBV9
J: TRBJ2-2
size: .

CDR3: CASSAMTGSSYNEQFF
DNA: TGTGCCAGCAGCGCGATGACTGGTAGCTCCTACAATGAGCAGTTCTTC
D: .
V: TRBV9
J: TRBJ2-1
size: .

CDR3: CASSPSLDMVNTEAFF
DNA: TGTGCCAGCAGCCCATCCCTGGACATGGTGAACACTGAAGCTTTCTTT
D: .
V: TRBV7-9
J: TRBJ1-1
size: .

CDR3: CASSQASSHRYEQYF
DNA: TGCGCCAGCAGCCAAGCCTCTAGTCACCGCTACGAGCAGTACTTC
D: .
V: TRBV4-3
J: TRBJ2-7
size: .

CDR3: CASRPPGSTDTQYF
DNA: TGCGCCAGTAGGCCACCAGGTTCCACAGATACGCAGTATTTT
D: .
V: TRBV4-1
J: TRBJ2-3
size: .

CDR3: CASSQEAGGRNEQFF
DNA: TGCGCCAGCAGCCAAGAAGCGGGGGGGAGGAATGAGCAGTTCTTC
D: TRBD2
V: TRBV4-3
J: TRBJ2-1
size: .

CDR3: CSASRRRGYTF
DNA: TGCAGTGCTAGTAGGAGGAGAGGCTACACCTTC
D: .
V: TRBV20-1
J: TRBJ1-2
size: .

CDR3: CASSLETRDRGQEQFF
DNA: TGCGCCAGCAGCTTGGAAACCCGGGACAGGGGGCAGGAGCAGTTCTTC
D: TRBD1
V: TRBV5-1
J: TRBJ2-1
size: .

CDR3: CASSRGTGSNEKLFF
DNA: TGTGCCAGCAGCCGGGGGACAGGGTCTAATGAAAAACTGTTTTTT
D: TRBD1
V: TRBV27
J: TRBJ1-4
size: once

CDR3: CASSRTPTDGTEAFF
DNA: TGCGCCAGCAGCCGGACTCCGACCGACGGCACTGAAGCTTTCTTT
D: .
V: TRBV4-3
J: TRBJ1-1
size: once

CDR3: CASSSQGSSYNEQFF
DNA: TGTGCCAGCAGCTCTCAGGGGAGCTCCTACAATGAGCAGTTCTTC
D: .
V: TRBV7-2
J: TRBJ2-1
size: .

CDR3: CASGKNYGYTF
DNA: TGTGCCAGCGGCAAGAACTATGGCTACACCTTC
D: .
V: TRBV28
J: TRBJ1-2
size: .

CDR3: CASSGATRSTDTQYF
DNA: TGTGCCAGCAGCGGAGCAACTAGGAGCACAGATACGCAGTATTTT
D: .
V: TRBV28
J: TRBJ2-3
size: .

CDR3: CASSLASRGQGTEAFF
DNA: TGCGCCAGCAGCTTGGCCAGCCGGGGACAGGGCACTGAAGCTTTCTTT
D: TRBD1
V: TRBV5-1
J: TRBJ1-1
size: .